A selection of T cell receptor beta chains follows, all from one sample in a study of identical twins. MiXCR, applied by TCRdb to the 5' RACE reads, yields one record per CDR3 protein. The repertoire includes hundreds of thousands of distinct CDR3 sequences, around 8% of them detected once, and about 1.9% sits in the top ten. This sample also belongs to another study, concerning yellow fever vaccine responses in identical twins.

Input material: memory (CD45RO+) T cells sorted from blood. These TCRs come from a woman between 18 and 30 years old in good health. CDR3s include the opening cysteine and the closing phenylalanine or tryptophan. A D gene is named only where the DNA matches it firmly. Some rows mark clone size as missing; the rest say once, few, many or name a class of expanded clone.

v_call	clone_size	d_call	j_call	cdr3_aa	cdr3_nt
TRBV20-1	many	-	TRBJ2-3	CSAGGESGDTQYF	TGCAGTGCTGGAGGCGAGTCAGGGGATACGCAGTATTTT
TRBV29-1	-	-	TRBJ2-5	CSVGGIQETQYF	TGCAGCGTTGGTGGGATCCAAGAGACCCAGTACTTC
TRBV7-9	many	-	TRBJ1-6	CASSLDRSPTLHF	TGTGCCAGCAGCTTAGACAGAAGCCCCACCCTCCACTTT
TRBV3-1	few	-	TRBJ2-1	CASSQRGARYNEQFF	TGTGCCAGCAGCCAAAGAGGGGCGCGGTACAATGAGCAGTTCTTC
TRBV11-2	few	-	TRBJ1-2	CASSLDGAGTGYTF	TGTGCCAGCAGCTTAGATGGGGCAGGGACCGGCTACACCTTC
TRBV7-2	-	-	TRBJ2-3	CASSLLPLSGTDTQYF	TGTGCCAGCAGCCTCCTACCCCTGAGTGGCACAGATACGCAGTATTTT
TRBV6-1	few	TRBD1	TRBJ2-7	CASSRTGEGSYEQYF	TGTGCCAGCAGCCGGACAGGGGAGGGGTCCTACGAGCAGTACTTC
TRBV5-5	few	-	TRBJ2-2	CASILNPTGSTNTGELFF	TGTGCCAGCATCCTAAATCCCACCGGGTCCACGAACACCGGGGAGCTGTTTTTT
TRBV6-4	many	TRBD1	TRBJ2-3	CASSAGTEGDTQYF	TGTGCCAGCAGTGCCGGGACAGAAGGAGATACGCAGTATTTT
TRBV3-1	few	-	TRBJ2-6	CASSQTITGAGANVLTF	TGTGCCAGCAGCCAGACGATAACGGGGGCTGGGGCCAACGTCCTGACTTTC
TRBV20-1	few	-	TRBJ2-7	CSAIPDAYEQYF	TGCAGTGCGATCCCAGACGCCTACGAGCAGTACTTC
TRBV14	-	-	TRBJ2-1	CASSLPGWTAQEQFF	TGTGCCAGCAGCCTTCCCGGCTGGACGGCCCAAGAGCAGTTCTTC
TRBV20-1	many	TRBD2	TRBJ2-3	CSASPLLAGERTDTQYF	TGCAGTGCTTCCCCCCTCTTAGCGGGAGAGCGGACAGATACGCAGTATTTT
TRBV29-1	few	-	TRBJ2-7	CSVVWASSYEQYF	TGCAGCGTTGTCTGGGCCAGCTCCTACGAGCAGTACTTC
TRBV6-1	-	TRBD1	TRBJ2-7	CASRRLTGGYEQYF	TGTGCCAGCAGGCGGCTAACAGGGGGGTACGAGCAGTACTTC
TRBV28	-	-	TRBJ1-6	CASSLLQGSGSPLHF	TGTGCCAGCAGTTTACTTCAGGGATCGGGTTCACCCCTCCACTTT
TRBV18	many	-	TRBJ1-2	CASSPLGDYGYTF	TGTGCCAGCTCACCACTGGGGGACTATGGCTACACCTTC
TRBV5-1	many	-	TRBJ1-2	CASSLTGTSYGYTF	TGCGCCAGCAGCTTGACCGGGACTTCGTATGGCTACACCTTC
TRBV5-1	few	-	TRBJ1-1	CASRTRVGTEAFF	TGCGCCAGCCGAACCAGGGTTGGCACTGAAGCTTTCTTT
TRBV12-3/TRBV12-4	many	-	TRBJ2-6	CASSLLSGDVLTF	TGTGCCAGCAGTTTGCTGTCAGGGGACGTCCTGACTTTC
TRBV2	many	-	TRBJ2-5	CASRVSETQYF	TGTGCCAGCAGAGTTAGTGAGACCCAGTACTTC
TRBV6-2/TRBV6-3	few	TRBD2	TRBJ2-1	CASNDNYRGLAGGRYNEQFF	TGTGCCAGCAACGACAACTACCGGGGACTAGCGGGAGGGAGATACAATGAGCAGTTCTTC
TRBV28	few	-	TRBJ2-7	CASSLTGRGYEQYF	TGTGCCAGCAGTTTGACGGGCAGGGGTTACGAGCAGTACTTC
TRBV5-4	few	-	TRBJ1-6	CASSFSLSSYNSPLHF	TGTGCCAGCAGCTTCTCACTTAGCTCCTATAATTCACCCCTCCACTTT
TRBV27	-	TRBD1	TRBJ1-2	CASRRGTGDLDYGYTF	TGTGCCAGCAGGCGAGGGACAGGGGACCTAGACTATGGCTACACCTTC
TRBV6-5	many	-	TRBJ1-5	CASSYRAYSNQPQHF	TGTGCCAGCAGTTATAGGGCCTATAGCAATCAGCCCCAGCATTTT
TRBV7-9	many	TRBD2	TRBJ2-7	CASSSPGAGLANHEQYF	TGTGCCAGCAGCTCACCAGGGGCGGGACTAGCGAACCACGAGCAGTACTTC
TRBV6-5	few	TRBD1	TRBJ1-6	CASSLQGANSPLHF	TGTGCCAGCAGCTTACAGGGGGCTAATTCACCCCTCCACTTT
TRBV18	few	-	TRBJ1-5	CASSLQGLGQPQHF	TGTGCCAGCTCACTGCAGGGTTTGGGTCAGCCCCAGCATTTT
TRBV7-2	few	-	TRBJ1-6	CASSLRWYGDNSPLHF	TGTGCCAGCAGCTTACGATGGTACGGGGATAATTCACCCCTCCACTTT
TRBV19	-	TRBD1	TRBJ2-7	CASSLPDRGDSYEQYF	TGTGCCAGTAGTCTTCCAGACAGGGGGGACTCCTACGAGCAGTACTTC
TRBV7-9	-	-	TRBJ2-1	CASSLEGGIGREQFF	TGTGCCAGCAGCTTAGAGGGGGGCATAGGGAGGGAGCAGTTCTTC
TRBV6-1	-	TRBD1	TRBJ2-7	CASRSGGTGDGTYEQYF	TGTGCCAGCAGAAGTGGTGGGACAGGGGATGGCACCTACGAGCAGTACTTC
TRBV4-3	few	-	TRBJ2-2	CASSQIGQGEELFF	TGCGCCAGCAGCCAAATCGGTCAGGGAGAGGAGCTGTTTTTT
TRBV15	-	TRBD2	TRBJ2-4	CATSRDLWAGETKNIQYF	TGTGCCACCAGCAGAGATCTCTGGGCGGGAGAGACCAAAAACATTCAGTACTTC
TRBV29-1	-	-	TRBJ2-7	CSGGRGVDYEQYF	TGCAGCGGGGGGAGGGGGGTCGACTACGAGCAGTACTTC
TRBV7-2	many	-	TRBJ2-3	CASSLAEVDTQYF	TGTGCCAGCAGCTTAGCGGAAGTAGATACGCAGTATTTT
TRBV12-5	-	-	TRBJ1-1	CASGLGSLAFF	TGTGCTAGTGGTTTGGGTTCTCTGGCTTTCTTT
TRBV5-1	many	-	TRBJ2-5	CASSNPGQYETQYF	TGCGCCAGCAGCAACCCGGGACAATACGAGACCCAGTACTTC
TRBV7-2	few	TRBD1	TRBJ2-7	CASNPAGGSEQYF	TGTGCCAGCAACCCCGCAGGGGGTAGCGAGCAGTACTTC